This entry is about one T cell receptor beta chain. This sequence may be a read error, since a much larger clone differs from it by one base. This sample was taken from a study of regulatory T cells in long-lasting Graves disease. As to time point: persistent/refractory GD, antithyroid drugs over 5 years with positive TRAb. PBMC RNA was the source of the TCR library. Library construction for TCR beta used iRepertoire HTBI primers and Arm-PCR of CDR3 regions. One entry per CDR3 protein, called by TCRdb with MiXCR from the multiplex PCR reads. This sample has roughly 450,000 distinct CDR3 sequences, with roughly 23% found just once. The CDR3 loop spans 14 amino acids. The V gene's germline CDR1 is SGHAT and CDR2 FQDESV (reference sequence). V was pared by 5 bases and J by 9 bases, with 12 bases of the junction left unmatched.

The sequenced sample was peripheral blood mononuclear cells (PBMCs), obtained when the disease was refractory, from a patient treated with antithyroid drugs. This receptor was taken from a female donor with Graves disease. The chain joins TRBV11-1 to TRBJ2-5; TRBD1 matches at 7 bases. The CDR3 DNA reads as TGTGCCAGCAGCCAAACAGGGGTGGGGGTGGCCCAGTACTTC. This sequence encodes CASSQTGVGVAQYF.